These 4 T cell receptor beta chains came from one sample sequenced in a study of OX40 agonist ivuxolimab in advanced cancers. TCRdb's copy holds only in-frame clones and misses some; the assay was immunoSEQ multiplex PCR. In the table there are approximately 67,000 clones, about 89% of which are singletons. The material was CD4+ or CD8+ T cells sorted from blood, obtained in a trial of the OX40 agonist ivuxolimab. These receptors came from an adult with an advanced solid tumor such as melanoma, head and neck, liver or kidney cancer.

Comment on this clone: Sequence at one end of the junction differs from germline and may be a read error. V gene TRBV7-3 combines with J gene TRBJ2-1; 10 positions match TRBD2. Germline CDR1 is SGHTA and CDR2 is FQGTGA. CDR3 size: 18 residues. The DNA for the CDR3 is TGTGCCAGCAGCCTAACTAGCGGGGCCATGAGCTCCTACAATGAGCAGTTCTTC. This codes for CASSLTSGAMSSYNEQFF.

The rearrangement links TRBV7-9 to TRBJ2-5, with 9 bases that match TRBD1. The CDR3 is 16 residues long. Germline CDR1 and CDR2: SEHNR and FQNEAQ (reference sequence). The junction had 6 bases not matched to a gene; V was cut back by 1 base and J by 3 bases. The CDR3 DNA sequence: TGTGCCAGCAGCTTAGTATTGGACAGGGGTAAAGAGACCCAGTACTTC. It translates to CASSLVLDRGKETQYF.

This sequence joins TRBV19 and TRBJ2-7; D remains unclear. Germline CDR1 reads LNHDA; CDR2 reads SQIVND (reference sequence). This CDR3 comprises 13 residues. Trimming took off 3 bases at V and 3 bases at J, with 9 bases between the two ends. Written as DNA, the CDR3 is TGTGCCAGTAGTATTTTCATCAACTACGAGCAGTACTTC. The encoded protein is CASSIFINYEQYF.

J is TRBJ1-3 and V is TRBV6-6, with D unclear. Deletions cut 0 bases from V and 7 bases from J, with 13 bases between. Germline V gene sequence: CDR1 MNHNY, CDR2 SVGAGI (reference sequence). The CDR3 extends over 15 amino acids. The CDR3 DNA reads as TGTGCCAGCAGTTACTCGGACGCCTTCGGGAACACCATATATTTT. Translation gives CASSYSDAFGNTIYF.